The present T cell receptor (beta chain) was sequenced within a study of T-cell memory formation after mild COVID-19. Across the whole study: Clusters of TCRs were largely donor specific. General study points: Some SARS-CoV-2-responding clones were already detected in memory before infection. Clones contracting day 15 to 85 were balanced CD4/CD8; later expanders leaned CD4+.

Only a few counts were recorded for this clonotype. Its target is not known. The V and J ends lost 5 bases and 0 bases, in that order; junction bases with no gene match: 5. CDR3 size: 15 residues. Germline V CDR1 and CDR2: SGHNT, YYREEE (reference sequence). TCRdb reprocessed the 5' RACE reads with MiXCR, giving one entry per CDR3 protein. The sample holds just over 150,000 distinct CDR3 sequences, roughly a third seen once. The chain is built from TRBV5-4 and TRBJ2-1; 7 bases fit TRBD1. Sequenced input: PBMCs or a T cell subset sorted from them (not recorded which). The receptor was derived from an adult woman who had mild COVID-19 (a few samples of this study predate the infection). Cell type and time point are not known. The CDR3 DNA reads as TGTGCCAGCAGTTCGGGACAGAGCTCCTACAATGAGCAGTTCTTC. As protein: CASSSGQSSYNEQFF.